One sample yielded the 32 T cell receptor beta chains listed below, sequenced in a study of T cell responses to AZD1222 COVID-19 vaccine (dated by TCRdb to the early 2020s). The sample's time point label, decoded: baseline before first vaccination. Library prep was done by the immunoSEQ multiplex PCR assay. TCRdb provides this immuneACCESS table in a form limited to in-frame rearrangements. Some clones are lacking; in checked studies, under half of them reflect an unresolved V gene, and why the rest are absent is not known. The sample data list roughly 150,000 clones, and over 75% of these were observed just once. Together, the top ten hold 1.5% to 2% of the sample. The sample consisted of peripheral blood, taken on day 0 of AZD1222 vaccination. Receptors were obtained from an adult in good health.

The V call is TRBV4-1, the J call TRBJ1-2; weak D call: TRBD1 (5 bases). The CDR3 length is 17 residues. The germline gives CDR1 MGHRA, CDR2 YSYEKL. V gave up 1 base and J gave up 7 bases, with 22 bases separating them. The CDR3 here is CASSQVLHRGDTGGYTF. The CDR3 DNA sequence: TGCGCCAGCAGCCAAGTTCTCCATCGAGGGGATACGGGTGGCTACACCTTC.

This clone was recorded only once. The chain carries TRBV28 and TRBJ2-7; possible D gene TRBD2, 5 bases. Germline V gives CDR1 MDHEN, CDR2 SYDVKM. The V end was cut by 1 base, the J end by 6 bases, with 10 bases between. The CDR3 runs to 13 residues. The CDR3 loop is CASSLSASTEQYF. The CDR3 nucleotides read TGTGCCAGCAGTTTATCGGCTAGCACCGAGCAGTACTTC.

The rearrangement links TRBV10-3 to TRBJ2-7; tentative D call: TRBD2 (6 bases). The V and J ends lost 4 bases and 3 bases respectively, with 10 bases between them. The germline V gene has CDR1 ENHRY and CDR2 SYGVKD. This CDR3 has 13 residues. Here the CDR3 reads CAISGGTYYEQYF. CDR3 DNA: TGTGCCATCAGTGGAGGGACTTACTACGAGCAGTACTTC.

The chain is built from TRBV5-1 and TRBJ2-3; 7 positions agree with TRBD2. The CDR3 loop spans 16 amino acids. Germline V gene lookup returns CDR1 SGHRS and CDR2 YFSETQ. V was pared by 0 bases and J by 3 bases, with 7 bases of the junction left unmatched. CDR3 sequence: CASSLEGGSSTDTQYF. The CDR3 coding sequence is TGCGCCAGCAGCTTGGAAGGCGGGAGCTCGACAGATACGCAGTATTTT.

This clone is a singleton in its sample. V and J are TRBV6-1 and TRBJ2-1; tentatively, D is TRBD1 (5 bases). CDR1 and CDR2 from the germline V gene are MNHNS and SASEGT. This CDR3 is 16 amino acids long. V lost 0 bases to trimming and J lost 5 bases, with 14 bases between them. CDR3 protein: CASSEAPLTVDNEQFF. The DNA of the CDR3 is TGTGCCAGCAGTGAAGCTCCCCTGACAGTAGACAATGAGCAGTTCTTC.

In DNA, the CDR3 is TGTGCCAGCAGTAGGGTAGCGGGAGTCGAGCAGTACTTC. Protein: CASSRVAGVEQYF. The V and J genes are TRBV14 and TRBJ2-7; 9 nucleotides agree with TRBD2. Germline V gene sequence: CDR1 SGHDN, CDR2 FVKESK. The CDR3 is 13 amino acids. Trimming cost V 6 bases and J 6 bases; bases outside gene matches: 6.

J is TRBJ1-4 and V is TRBV4-1; a weak D match, TRBD1 (5 bases). The germline CDR1 and CDR2 sequences are MGHRA and YSYEKL. This CDR3 contains 13 residues. V lost 5 bases, J lost 8 bases, and 12 bases lay in between. For the CDR3, the DNA is TGCGCCAGCAGCGATATAAAGGGGGAAAAACTGTTTTTT. It yields the protein CASSDIKGEKLFF.

This sequence joins TRBV7-3 and TRBJ2-3; 7 nucleotides align to TRBD1. The CDR3 is 15 amino acids. V lost 2 bases to trimming and J lost 4 bases; unmatched junction nucleotides: 6. From germline, CDR1 is SGHTA and CDR2 FQGTGA. The CDR3 reads CASSLQGGPPDTQYF. The CDR3 coding sequence is TGTGCCAGCAGCTTACAAGGGGGCCCTCCAGATACGCAGTATTTT.

This clone was seen just once. The chain employs TRBV4-2 and TRBJ2-1; the match to TRBD2 covers 7 bases. The CDR3 is 16 residues long. J lost 9 bases, V lost 1 base, and 12 bases had no gene match. CDR1 and CDR2 from the germline V gene are LGHNA and YNFKEQ. The CDR3 is CASSQGEGGRYSEQFF. CDR3 DNA sequence: TGTGCCAGCAGCCAAGGAGAGGGCGGGAGATATAGTGAGCAGTTCTTC.

In this sample, this clone turned up once. The chain has TRBV10-3 and TRBJ1-1; D uncertain. Trimming removed 3 bases from V and 0 bases from J, with 11 bases in between. CDR1 and CDR2 (germline): ENHRY, SYGVKD. The CDR3 contains 15 residues. CDR3 sequence (DNA): TGTGCCATCAGTGACCGACAAGGACTGAACACTGAAGCTTTCTTT. This gives the protein CAISDRQGLNTEAFF.

The chain couples TRBV10-3 to TRBJ1-1, with D possibly being TRBD1 (6 bases). This CDR3 contains 13 residues. Germline CDR1 is ENHRY and CDR2 is SYGVKD. Trimming took off 4 bases at V and 6 bases at J, with 12 bases between the two ends. The chain's CDR3 is CAISGGRTSEAFF. CDR3 coding DNA: TGTGCCATCAGTGGGGGGCGCACCTCTGAAGCTTTCTTT.

The CDR3 spells CASSLEDYEQYF. The CDR3 coding sequence is TGTGCCAGCAGCTTAGAGGATTACGAGCAGTACTTC. This chain joins TRBV7-2 and TRBJ2-7; D gene uncertain. The germline V gene has CDR1 SGHTA and CDR2 FQGNSA. The CDR3 has 12 amino acids. With 1 base removed from V and 4 bases from J, the gap between germline ends came to 5 bases.

The chain links TRBV7-9 to TRBJ2-2; maybe TRBD1 (6 bases). Trimming removed 4 bases at V and 3 bases at J, with 21 bases between. The germline V gene encodes CDR1 SEHNR and CDR2 FQNEAQ (reference sequence). The CDR3 has 18 residues. The CDR3 nucleotides read TGTGCCAGCAGCTCACCGATTCTTAGGGGGTCGGACACCGGGGAGCTGTTTTTT. It is translated as CASSSPILRGSDTGELFF.

V is TRBV5-1 and J is TRBJ1-1; TRBD1 agrees at 7 bases. The CDR3 has 15 residues. Germline loops: CDR1 SGHRS, CDR2 YFSETQ. Trimming removed 0 bases from V and 6 bases from J; junction bases left unmatched: 8. This chain's CDR3 is CASSLEDRPTSEAFF. The CDR3 coding sequence is TGCGCCAGCAGCTTGGAGGACAGGCCAACATCTGAAGCTTTCTTT.

The CDR3 here is CASSPQAGQETQYF. In DNA form, the CDR3 reads TGTGCCAGCAGCCCGCAAGCGGGACAAGAGACCCAGTACTTC. This chain joins TRBV7-9 and TRBJ2-5; TRBD2 matches at 7 bases. Trimming removed 5 bases from V and 2 bases from J; junction bases left unmatched: 5. Germline V gives CDR1 SEHNR, CDR2 FQNEAQ (reference sequence). The CDR3 extends over 14 amino acids.

This chain connects TRBV2 to TRBJ1-5; D unresolved. This CDR3 is built from 11 residues. Trimming took off 4 bases at V and 7 bases at J, with 5 bases between the two ends. The germline V gene has CDR1 SNHLY and CDR2 FYNNEI. The CDR3 region has the DNA TGTGCCAGCAGTGTTTCGCAGCCCCAGCATTTT. Protein product: CASSVSQPQHF.

The chain has TRBV9 and TRBJ2-5; D assignment may be TRBD1 or TRBD2 (5 bases each). Germline CDR1 SGDLS, CDR2 YYNGEE. Between the trimmed V and J ends, which lost 0 bases and 4 bases, there was a span of 7 bases. The CDR3 is 13 residues long. CDR3 DNA: TGTGCCAGCAGCGTAGATGGGGGAGAGACCCAGTACTTC. It encodes CASSVDGGETQYF.

The chain links TRBV11-1 to TRBJ1-1, with TRBD1 as a possible D gene (5 bases). CDR1 is SGHAT, CDR2 FQDESV, per germline (reference sequence). Trimming stripped 3 bases from V and 1 base from J, with 6 bases between. The CDR3 covers 13 residues. In DNA, the CDR3 is TGTGCCAGCAGCTTTACAGGGAACACTGAAGCTTTCTTT. Translating gives CASSFTGNTEAFF.

This CDR3 is CASSRAAEAFF. CDR3 nucleotide sequence: TGTGCCAGCAGTAGGGCAGCTGAAGCTTTCTTT. The chain couples TRBV25-1 to TRBJ1-1; D ambiguous. The CDR3 has 11 residues. Germline loops: CDR1 MGHDK, CDR2 SYGVNS. Trimming cost V 5 bases and J 6 bases, with 7 bases left between them.

The gene calls are TRBV24-1 and TRBJ2-2; 7 bases map to TRBD2. Germline-derived CDR1 and CDR2 are KGHDR and SFDVKD. CDR3 size: 17 residues. Germline trimming cut 2 bases from V and 0 bases from J; bases unmatched to any gene: 5. In nucleotides, the CDR3 is TGTGCCACCAGTGATTGGGGGGGACTGACGAACACCGGGGAGCTGTTTTTT. It is translated as CATSDWGGLTNTGELFF.

A note on this clone: At the DNA level, this CDR3 is encoded by other sequences in the same sample as well. For the CDR3, the DNA is TGTGCCAGTAGTATGGTGGGTAGCAATCAGCCCCAGCATTTT. Translating gives CASSMVGSNQPQHF. The chain has TRBV19 and TRBJ1-5, with no clear D. CDR3 size: 14 residues. Germline loops: CDR1 LNHDA, CDR2 SQIVND (reference sequence). The V end lost 3 bases, the J end lost 0 bases, and 6 bases lay between the germline ends.

This rearrangement joins TRBV4-3 to TRBJ1-2, with D hard to call. V lost 1 base to trimming and J lost 5 bases, with 11 bases between them. Germline V gene sequence: CDR1 LGHNA, CDR2 YSLEER. The CDR3 spans 14 residues. This CDR3 reads CASSQGTLGYGYTF. The CDR3 bases are TGCGCCAGCAGCCAAGGGACCCTTGGGTATGGCTACACCTTC.

The V gene is TRBV29-1, the J gene TRBJ2-5; D is uncertain. The CDR3 is made up of 9 amino acids. Trimming removed 6 bases from V and 5 bases from J, with 4 bases in between. The germline V gene encodes CDR1 SQVTM and CDR2 ANQGSEA. The CDR3 DNA reads as TGCAGCGTAGGGGAGACCCAGTACTTC. Its translation is CSVGETQYF. Based on the CDR3 plus reference TRBV29-1 and TRBJ2-5, the full variable domain is SAVISQKPSRDICQRGTSLTIQCQVDSQVTMMFWYRQQPGQSLTLIATANQGSEATYESGFVIDKFPISRPNLTFSTLTVSNMSPEDSSIYLCSVGETQYFGPGTRLLVL.

The gene calls are TRBV2 and TRBJ2-6; D might be TRBD1 (6 bases). CDR3 length equals 18 residues. The V and J ends lost 6 bases and 0 bases respectively, with 18 bases between them. Germline V gives CDR1 SNHLY, CDR2 FYNNEI. CDR3 in amino acids: CASRPDRKSVSGANVLTF. The DNA of the CDR3 is TGTGCCAGCAGACCCGACAGGAAGTCAGTCTCTGGGGCCAACGTCCTGACTTTC.

V gene TRBV28 combines with J gene TRBJ2-4, with D possibly matching TRBD1 (6 bases). Germline CDR1 and CDR2: MDHEN and SYDVKM. The CDR3 runs to 19 residues. Trimming shortened V by 5 bases and J by 0 bases, and 23 bases separated the two germline ends. This CDR3 reads CASSPKSLTGPIAKNIQYF. The DNA for the CDR3 is TGTGCCAGCAGTCCCAAATCCTTGACAGGCCCTATAGCCAAAAACATTCAGTACTTC.

This chain joins TRBV4-2 and TRBJ2-7, with D possibly being TRBD1 (5 bases). Germline loops: CDR1 LGHNA, CDR2 YNFKEQ. Trimming took off 3 bases at V and 4 bases at J, with 19 bases between the two ends. There are 16 residues in the CDR3. For the CDR3, the DNA is TGTGCCAGCAGCCATCGGACAACCATCATGGGATACGAGCAGTACTTC. It codes for CASSHRTTIMGYEQYF.

CDR3 in amino acids: CAIQPGGGTGELFF. The CDR3 nucleotides are TGTGCCATCCAACCCGGGGGCGGCACCGGGGAGCTGTTTTTT. The rearrangement joins TRBV5-4 to TRBJ2-2; possibly TRBD1 or TRBD2 for D (6 bases each). The CDR3 contains 14 residues. V gave up 9 bases and J gave up 4 bases, with 16 bases separating them. Germline assignment: CDR1 SGHNT and CDR2 YYREEE (reference sequence).

This clone was detected once. The chain uses TRBV29-1 and TRBJ1-4; D is uncertain. This CDR3 has 14 residues. The germline V gene encodes CDR1 SQVTM and CDR2 ANQGSEA. The ends were cut back, 4 bases at V and 2 bases at J, with 11 bases in the middle. The CDR3 region is CSVGRTGTNEKLFF. The CDR3 DNA reads as TGCAGCGTTGGCCGGACGGGCACTAATGAAAAACTGTTTTTT. The full variable domain, in which reference TRBV29-1 and TRBJ1-4 provide the parts outside the CDR3, is SAVISQKPSRDICQRGTSLTIQCQVDSQVTMMFWYRQQPGQSLTLIATANQGSEATYESGFVIDKFPISRPNLTFSTLTVSNMSPEDSSIYLCSVGRTGTNEKLFFGSGTQLSVL.

The rearrangement uses TRBV6-2 or TRBV6-3 and TRBJ2-4; D ambiguous. This CDR3 has 16 amino acids. Germline V gives CDR1 MNHEY, CDR2 SVGEGT. The ends were cut back, 0 bases at V and 0 bases at J, with 9 bases in the middle. CDR3 bases: TGTGCCAGCAGTTACTCAGGGCTTATAGCCAAAAACATTCAGTACTTC. Translated: CASSYSGLIAKNIQYF.

About this clone: Other DNA sequences from this sample encode an identical CDR3 as well. This sequence joins TRBV6-5 and TRBJ1-5, with D uncertain. The CDR3 spans 13 residues. Deletions cut 5 bases from V and 2 bases from J, with 7 bases between. Germline V lookup: CDR1 MNHEY, CDR2 SVGAGI. The CDR3 protein is CASSRDGNQPQHF. The CDR3 bases are TGTGCCAGCAGTCGCGACGGCAATCAGCCCCAGCATTTT.

The V and J genes are TRBV7-2 and TRBJ2-1, with 15 bases matching TRBD2. The CDR3 consists of 17 residues. With 2 bases clipped from V and 8 bases from J, the junction kept 7 bases outside the gene matches. Germline values: CDR1 SGHTA, CDR2 FQGNSA. Here the CDR3 reads CASSLKNGLAGGYEQFF. For the CDR3, the DNA is TGTGCCAGCAGCTTAAAAAATGGACTAGCGGGAGGGTATGAGCAGTTCTTC.

A single count supports this clone. This rearrangement joins TRBV6-5 to TRBJ2-7; D is perhaps TRBD1 or TRBD2 (5 bases each). Trimming cost V 4 bases and J 2 bases, with 12 bases left between them. CDR3 length: 14 amino acids. The germline V gene encodes CDR1 MNHEY and CDR2 SVGAGI. CDR3 loop: CASSSEGPPYEQYF. In DNA, the CDR3 is TGTGCCAGCAGTTCCGAGGGACCTCCCTACGAGCAGTACTTC.